The 5 T cell receptor beta chains below were found in one sample sequenced in a study of CD8 T cells in Susac syndrome. Random hexamers primed reverse transcription of roughly 0.45 to 1 ug RNA. TCRdb re-analysed the immunoSEQ multiplex PCR reads in MiXCR, keeping a single row per CDR3 protein. The sample has roughly 130,000 distinct CDR3 sequences; approximately 94% are singletons. Material: CD4+ T cells from PBMCs. The source of these receptors is a human donor with multiple sclerosis.

The genes are TRBV5-4 and TRBJ1-2; the D is unclear. Germline V gene sequence: CDR1 SGHNT, CDR2 YYREEE (reference sequence). The CDR3 has 13 amino acids. V was trimmed by 4 bases and J by 4 bases, leaving 11 bases between them. CDR3 DNA sequence: TGTGCCAGCAGCCTAGACGGGCCCTATGGCTACACCTTC. Translating it yields CASSLDGPYGYTF.

The rearrangement joins TRBV4-1 to TRBJ1-5, with D perhaps TRBD1 (5 bases). Germline V gene data show CDR1 as MGHRA and CDR2 as YSYEKL. There are 15 residues in the CDR3. Trimming removed 1 base at V and 2 bases at J, with 9 bases between. CDR3 coding DNA: TGCGCCAGCAGCCAAGGAGCGGGGGGCAATCAGCCCCAGCATTTT. It specifies CASSQGAGGNQPQHF.

This clonotype was found once. J is TRBJ2-5 and V is TRBV29-1, with a weak D call TRBD2 (6 bases). CDR1 is SQVTM and CDR2 is ANQGSEA in the germline V gene. V gave up 4 bases and J gave up 7 bases, with 16 bases separating them. The CDR3 consists of 13 residues. CDR3 DNA: TGCAGCGTTGCCGGGCAGGACGGGGGGACCCAGTACTTC. Translated: CSVAGQDGGTQYF.

For the CDR3, the DNA is TGTGCCAGCACCAAACTCGATCAGGGTAGCACAGATACGCAGTATTTT. As protein: CASTKLDQGSTDTQYF. The J gene is TRBJ2-3, the V gene TRBV27, with D possibly TRBD1 on 5 matching bases. With 7 bases removed from V and 0 bases from J, the gap between germline ends came to 17 bases. The CDR3 totals 16 residues. The V gene's germline CDR1 is MNHEY and CDR2 SMNVEV (reference sequence).

The chain joins TRBV20-1 to TRBJ2-7; 9 bases fit TRBD1. The CDR3 is 14 amino acids. Germline V gene sequence: CDR1 DFQATT, CDR2 SNEGSKA (reference sequence). V was clipped by 6 bases and J by 7 bases; unmatched bases: 13. This chain's CDR3 is CSAYPGQGFLEQYF. The CDR3, as DNA: TGCAGTGCCTACCCGGGACAGGGATTTTTGGAGCAGTACTTC.